This TCR beta chain was recorded in a study of blood T cell repertoires in COVID-19. The overall study: Donors in the United States, Italy and Spain gave samples during acute or convalescent COVID-19. T cells, B-cell-depleted T cells, or PBMCs supplied cDNA or gDNA.

Per the study methods: Reference gene primers were amplified, and this amplification served to estimate nucleated cell counts. Assay used: immunoSEQ multiplex PCR; TCRdb lists only in-frame clones, some missing. From that table come the V and J calls and clone size; the DNA was used to work out D and trimming. The table records some 180,000 clones, 75% to 85% of them present only once. Unmatched junction bases numbered 9, after V lost 0 bases and J lost 5 bases. Germline lookup yields CDR1 SGHKS and CDR2 YYEKEE (reference sequence). This CDR3 is built from 16 residues. The receptor comes from a human donor in a cohort sampled during active COVID-19. This chain connects TRBV5-5 to TRBJ2-5, with 8 bases fitting TRBD1. The sample comprised peripheral blood. In nucleotides, the CDR3 is TGTGCCAGCAGCTTGGGGGACAGGAAGGTCGGGGAGACCCAGTACTTC. This encodes CASSLGDRKVGETQYF. The whole variable domain, remainder taken from reference TRBV5-5 and TRBJ2-5, is DAGVTQSPTHLIKTRGQQVTLRCSPISGHKSVSWYQQVLGQGPQFIFQYYEKEERGRGNFPDRFSARQFPNYSSELNVNALLLGDSALYLCASSLGDRKVGETQYFGPGTRLLVL.